These 5 T cell receptor beta chains were all obtained from the same sample, sequenced in a study of cytomegalovirus exposure and HLA in healthy donors. 60 Vbeta and 13 Jbeta primers were used in PCR. This table comes from immunoSEQ multiplex PCR, and its TCRdb copy is limited to in-frame clones, with some not included. This table has about 93,000 clones, roughly four fifths appearing once. Sequenced input: PBMCs. All receptors derive from a man aged 45-65 years in good health and CMV-seronegative.

V and J are TRBV9 and TRBJ2-3; 7 nucleotides agree with TRBD2. With V trimmed by 0 bases and J by 6 bases, 7 bases remained unmatched. This CDR3 has 15 amino acids. The germline gives CDR1 SGDLS, CDR2 YYNGEE. The CDR3 nucleotides are TGTGCCAGCAGCGTAGGGGGCGGGAGACCCGATACGCAGTATTTT. Translating it yields CASSVGGGRPDTQYF.

This clone was seen once. This chain links TRBV7-9 with TRBJ2-3; 8 bases fit TRBD1. Looked up from germline, CDR1 is SEHNR and CDR2 is FQNEAQ (reference sequence). J gave up 4 bases and V 1 base, and 7 bases lay outside the gene matches. CDR3 length: 16 amino acids. This CDR3 reads CASSLGTGNQADTQYF. In nucleotides, the CDR3 is TGTGCCAGCAGCTTAGGGACAGGGAATCAGGCAGATACGCAGTATTTT.

The chain recombines TRBV9 with TRBJ2-5; D is perhaps TRBD2 (5 bases). The last part of the DNA fits TRBJ2-7 better; the J call may be wrong. The CDR3 runs to 15 residues. From germline, CDR1 is SGDLS and CDR2 YYNGEE. The CDR3 is CASSVQAGSSYEQYF. CDR3 DNA sequence: TGTGCCAGCAGCGTACAGGCGGGCAGCTCCTACGAGCAGTACTTC.

The rearrangement joins TRBV30 to TRBJ1-6; 9 bases fit TRBD1. The CDR3 covers 13 residues. Trimming took 2 bases from V and 13 from J; bases not matched to a gene: 6. Germline lookup yields CDR1 GTSNPN and CDR2 SVGIG (reference sequence). This chain's CDR3 is CAWSRDRVSPLHF. CDR3 nucleotides: TGTGCCTGGAGTCGGGACAGGGTCTCGCCCCTCCACTTT.

This clone came up once. J is TRBJ1-1 and V is TRBV30; D gene unclear. CDR3 length: 8 residues. Trimming cost V 7 bases and J 9 bases, with 6 bases left between them. Germline lookup yields CDR1 GTSNPN and CDR2 SVGIG (reference sequence). Written as DNA, the CDR3 is TGTGCCTTGGGCAAAGCTTTCTTT. This gives the protein CALGKAFF. Full variable domain (remainder filled in from reference TRBV30 and TRBJ1-1): SQTIHQWPATLVQPVGSPLSLECTVEGTSNPNLYWYRQAAGRGLQLLFYSVGIGQISSEVPQNLSASRPQDRQFILSSKKLLLSDSGFYLCALGKAFFGQGTRLTVV.